One sample yielded the 6 T cell receptor beta chains listed below, sequenced in a study of OX40 agonist ivuxolimab in advanced cancers. Method: immunoSEQ multiplex PCR; TCRdb's copy keeps in-frame clones and lacks some. The table records some 70,000 clones, around 84% of them present only once. The sample here was CD4+ or CD8+ T cells sorted from blood, taken in a trial of the OX40 agonist ivuxolimab. The source is an adult with an advanced solid tumor such as melanoma, head and neck, liver or kidney cancer.

V gene TRBV4-1 combines with J gene TRBJ2-2; TRBD2 matches 9 bases. Trimming cost V 5 bases and J 2 bases; bases outside gene matches: 3. This CDR3 is 15 amino acids long. The germline V gene has CDR1 MGHRA and CDR2 YSYEKL. CDR3 sequence (DNA): TGCGCCAGCAGCTGGCGGGGGGGAAACACCGGGGAGCTGTTTTTT. This codes for CASSWRGGNTGELFF.

J is TRBJ2-5 and V is TRBV7-3; no definite D call. V lost 4 bases and J 5 bases, leaving 11 bases between the germline ends. This CDR3 is 13 amino acids long. From germline, CDR1 is SGHTA and CDR2 FQGTGA. The CDR3: CASSYYPGETQYF. Written as DNA, the CDR3 is TGTGCCAGCAGCTACTACCCCGGGGAGACCCAGTACTTC.

The chain carries TRBV5-6 and TRBJ2-1; 10 bases line up with TRBD1. V lost 4 bases to trimming and J lost 6 bases; unmatched junction nucleotides: 16. This CDR3 has 18 amino acids. Germline loops: CDR1 SGHDT, CDR2 YYEEEE. The CDR3 nucleotides are TGTGCCAGCAGCCGGACGGGGACAGGGGCATACATCTTCAATGAGCAGTTCTTC. This sequence encodes CASSRTGTGAYIFNEQFF.

J is TRBJ2-3 and V is TRBV9; D gene ambiguous. The CDR3 is 15 residues long. Germline values: CDR1 SGDLS, CDR2 YYNGEE. The V end was cut by 0 bases, the J end by 3 bases, with 11 bases between. The CDR3 DNA sequence: TGTGCCAGCAGCGTAGCCAGGAGTAGGACAGATACGCAGTATTTT. Its protein is CASSVARSRTDTQYF.

The genes are TRBV28 and TRBJ1-2; the D is unclear. Germline CDR1 and CDR2: MDHEN and SYDVKM. Trimming stripped 3 bases from V and 8 bases from J, with 16 bases between. The length of the CDR3 is 14 residues. The CDR3: CASSFGFGEFGYTF. The DNA of the CDR3 is TGTGCCAGCAGTTTTGGGTTTGGGGAATTCGGCTACACCTTC.

Comment on this clone: Here the CDR3 omits its conserved ending phenylalanine or tryptophan, so a read error is the likely source. The rearrangement joins TRBV7-9 to TRBJ1-2; TRBD1 matches at 9 bases. Unmatched junction bases numbered 11, after V lost 5 bases and J lost 7 bases. The V gene's germline CDR1 is SEHNR and CDR2 FQNEAQ (reference sequence). The CDR3 covers 15 residues. CDR3 bases: TGTGCCAGCAGCGCCTTACAGGGGGCCTCGGTTGGCTACACCCTC. Translating gives CASSALQGASVGYTL.